This T cell receptor (beta chain) was sequenced in a study of T cell responses to AZD1222 COVID-19 vaccine. Assay: immunoSEQ multiplex PCR; the TCRdb copy retains only in-frame clones and omits some. Of 57,000 or so clones listed, about 85% are singletons. Trimming pared 5 bases from V and 7 bases from J, leaving 14 bases between. This CDR3 contains 13 residues. In germline, CDR1 is SGHAT, CDR2 FQNNGV. This clone was recorded once. Its antigen is as yet unknown. Study outcomes and limitations: Unmutated variant regions reportedly attract nearly half of all spike-specific TCRs. CD4 TCRs covered the whole spike, strongest at regions 160-218 and 743-854. None of the repertoires were sampled until the peak T cell response had passed.

The source material was peripheral blood, sampled on day 0 of MenACWY control vaccination. The sequence was obtained from an adult in good health. The rearrangement links TRBV11-2 to TRBJ1-2, with D possibly being TRBD1 (5 bases). The CDR3 nucleotides are TGTGCCAGCAGCCCCGGGACCCCGCTTGGCTACACCTTC. Its translation is CASSPGTPLGYTF.